This T cell receptor (beta chain) was documented in a study of PD-1 blockade in classical Hodgkin lymphoma. Relapses following autologous stem cell transplantation were seen in all patients, with brentuximab vedotin exposure varying. Best responses fell into complete response, partial response or progressive disease. Some clones are missing from TCRdb's copy, which holds only in-frame ones; the method was immunoSEQ multiplex PCR. This sample carries around 39,000 clones, around 80% of them seen once, and the ten largest clones take roughly 16%. Germline V gene data show CDR1 as MNHNY and CDR2 as SVGAGI (reference sequence). The CDR3 extends over 14 amino acids. With 7 bases removed from V and 2 bases from J, the gap between germline ends came to 9 bases. Study-level points and caveats: CD4+ TCR diversity rose significantly by C4D1, and CD8+ TCR diversity did not. As was reported, newly diagnosed patients showed lower baseline TCR diversity than healthy donors did. Complete responders possessed baseline diversity comparable to newly diagnosed patients.

Notes on this clone: Its antigen is currently unknown.

The chain couples TRBV6-6 to TRBJ2-6, with D hard to call. This clonotype was obtained from a human donor with classical Hodgkin lymphoma. The material sequenced was peripheral blood mononuclear cells (PBMCs), taken before the second cycle of nivolumab. Here the CDR3 reads CASTRKTGANVLTF. Written as DNA, the CDR3 is TGTGCCAGCACCCGGAAAACTGGGGCCAACGTCCTGACTTTC.